This note documents a single T cell receptor beta chain sequence. Its antigen is as yet unknown. The data originate from a study of blood T cells in healthy people across ages. Overall study: Per every two T cells, about one barcoded beta molecule was captured by template switching.

The use of a sample-barcoded 5' primer and a J-beta primer mix characterized a second PCR of about 6 to 12 cycles. Template switching added a 12-random-nucleotide identifier to every cDNA molecule. TCRdb re-called the 5' RACE reads through MiXCR, storing one row per CDR3 protein. Seen here are about 730,000 distinct CDR3 sequences, around 40% observed once, and the top ten hold around 20%. Trimming left V 1 base short and J 7 bases short, with 13 bases between. In germline, CDR1 is ENHRY, CDR2 SYGVKD. The CDR3 loop spans 14 amino acids. The study, taken as a whole, reports: Donor CMV status, an unknown factor, possibly confounded changes in expanded clonotypes.

This TCR was recovered from a woman aged 55-75 years in good health. The sequenced sample consisted of blood. The chain recombines TRBV10-3 with TRBJ1-1; tentatively, D is TRBD1 (5 bases). Here the CDR3 DNA reads TGTGCCATCAGTGAGTTTGAGGGGCGAGGTGAAGCTTTCTTT. Translation: CAISEFEGRGEAFF.